These 7 T cell receptor beta chains came from one sample sequenced in a study of OX40 agonist ivuxolimab in advanced cancers. Sequenced by immunoSEQ multiplex PCR; TCRdb stores in-frame clones only, minus some. The table lists fewer than 80,000 clones, roughly 85% of them singletons. The material was CD4+ or CD8+ T cells sorted from blood, obtained in a trial of the OX40 agonist ivuxolimab. All receptors come from an adult with an advanced solid tumor such as melanoma, head and neck, liver or kidney cancer.

The V and J genes are TRBV6-5 and TRBJ2-5, with D possibly being TRBD2 (5 bases). TRBJ2-7 explains the end of the DNA better; the J call may be wrong. The V gene's germline CDR1 is MNHEY and CDR2 SVGAGI. This CDR3 has 14 amino acids. The CDR3 region is CASRLRVGVHEQYF. Here the CDR3 DNA reads TGTGCCAGCAGGCTACGAGTCGGGGTACACGAGCAGTACTTC.

This chain uses TRBV19 with TRBJ1-4; D may be TRBD1 (5 bases). Trimming removed 6 bases from V and 4 bases from J, with 9 bases in between. CDR1 is LNHDA, CDR2 SQIVND, per germline (reference sequence). The CDR3 sequence is 13 residues long. The CDR3 spells CASRRQLNEKLFF. CDR3 bases: TGTGCCAGTAGACGACAGCTTAATGAAAAACTGTTTTTT.

The chain uses TRBV5-4 and TRBJ2-2; possibly TRBD2 for D (6 bases). The CDR3 has 17 amino acids. Trimming pared 4 bases from V and 5 bases from J, leaving 21 bases between. Germline V gene data show CDR1 as SGHNT and CDR2 as YYREEE (reference sequence). The CDR3 loop is CASSTKRGGVGTGELFF. The DNA for the CDR3 is TGTGCCAGCAGCACGAAGAGGGGCGGGGTAGGAACCGGGGAGCTGTTTTTT.

This chain joins TRBV5-1 and TRBJ2-2; possible D gene TRBD1, 5 bases. The CDR3 spans 15 residues. Germline V gene sequence: CDR1 SGHRS, CDR2 YFSETQ. V was trimmed by 0 bases and J by 6 bases, leaving 12 bases between them. For the CDR3, the DNA is TGCGCCAGCAGCTTGGCAGGGTTGGCAGCCGGGGAGCTGTTTTTT. Its protein is CASSLAGLAAGELFF.

This clone has only one observation. CDR3 loop: CASSEVVASGGGTDTQYF. CDR3 bases: TGTGCCAGCAGTGAAGTAGTAGCTAGCGGGGGGGGGACAGATACGCAGTATTTT. The chain employs TRBV6-1 and TRBJ2-3, with 12 bases identical to TRBD2. The ends lost 1 base at V and 3 bases at J; junction bases unmatched: 8. This CDR3 has 18 amino acids. Per germline, CDR1 MNHNS and CDR2 SASEGT.

The CDR3, as DNA: TGTGCCAGCAGCCTCCTAGGAGGGGCGGGAAACATTCAGTACTTC. It encodes CASSLLGGAGNIQYF. The V and J genes are TRBV7-2 and TRBJ2-4; tentative D call: TRBD2 (6 bases). V was cut by 5 bases and J by 6 bases, with 17 bases left in between. There are 15 residues in the CDR3. Germline V gene sequence: CDR1 SGHTA, CDR2 FQGNSA.

The rearrangement joins TRBV7-2 to TRBJ1-6; D not resolved. Trimming left V 2 bases short and J 8 bases short, with 16 bases between. CDR1 and CDR2 from the germline V gene are SGHTA and FQGNSA. The CDR3 loop spans 16 amino acids. The CDR3 DNA sequence: TGTGCCAGCAGCTTATCGGGGTCCGAACTCTATTCACCCCTCCACTTT. This gives the protein CASSLSGSELYSPLHF.